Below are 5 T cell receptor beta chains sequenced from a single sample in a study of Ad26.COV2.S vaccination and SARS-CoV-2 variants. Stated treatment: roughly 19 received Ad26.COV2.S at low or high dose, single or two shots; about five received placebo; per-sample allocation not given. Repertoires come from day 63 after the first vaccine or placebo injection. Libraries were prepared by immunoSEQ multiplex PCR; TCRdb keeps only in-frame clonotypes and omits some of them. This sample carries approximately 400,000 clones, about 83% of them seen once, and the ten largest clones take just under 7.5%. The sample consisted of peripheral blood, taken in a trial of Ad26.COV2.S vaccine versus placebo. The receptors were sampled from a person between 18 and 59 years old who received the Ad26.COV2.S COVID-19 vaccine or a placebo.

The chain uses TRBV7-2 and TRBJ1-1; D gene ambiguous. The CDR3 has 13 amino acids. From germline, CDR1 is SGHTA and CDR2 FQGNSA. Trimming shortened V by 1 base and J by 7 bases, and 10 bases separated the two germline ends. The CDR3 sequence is CASSLVVRHEAFF. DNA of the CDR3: TGTGCCAGCAGCTTAGTAGTCAGGCATGAAGCTTTCTTT.

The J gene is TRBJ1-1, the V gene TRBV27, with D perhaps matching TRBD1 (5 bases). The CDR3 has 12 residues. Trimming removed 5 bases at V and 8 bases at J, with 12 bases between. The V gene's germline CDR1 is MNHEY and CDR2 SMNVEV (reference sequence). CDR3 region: CASSPQRGEAFF. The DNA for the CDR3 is TGTGCCAGCAGTCCCCAACGGGGCGAAGCTTTCTTT.

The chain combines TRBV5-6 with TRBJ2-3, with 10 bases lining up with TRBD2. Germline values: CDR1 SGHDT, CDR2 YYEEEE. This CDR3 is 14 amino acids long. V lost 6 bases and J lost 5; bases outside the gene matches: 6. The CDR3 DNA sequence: TGTGCCAGCAAAGCGGGGGGGCGAGGAGATACGCAGTATTTT. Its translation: CASKAGGRGDTQYF.

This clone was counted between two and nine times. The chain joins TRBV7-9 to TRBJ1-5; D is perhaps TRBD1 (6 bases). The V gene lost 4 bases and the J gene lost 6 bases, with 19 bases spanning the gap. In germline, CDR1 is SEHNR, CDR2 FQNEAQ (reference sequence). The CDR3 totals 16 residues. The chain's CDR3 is CASSYYAAGGGQPQHF. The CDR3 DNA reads TGTGCCAGCAGCTACTATGCGGCGGGGGGCGGTCAGCCCCAGCATTTT.

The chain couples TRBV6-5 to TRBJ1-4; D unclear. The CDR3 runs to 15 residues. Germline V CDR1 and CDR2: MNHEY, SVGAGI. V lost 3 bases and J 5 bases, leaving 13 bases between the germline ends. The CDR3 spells CASSYAGPSNEKLFF. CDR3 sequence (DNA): TGTGCCAGCAGTTATGCCGGTCCTAGCAATGAAAAACTGTTTTTT.